This record concerns one TCR beta chain sequence. TCRdb's table, derived via immunoSEQ multiplex PCR, lists solely in-frame clones and lacks some. This table holds more than 9,500 clones, 82% found once. The CDR3 has 15 residues. CDR1 is SGHDT and CDR2 is YYEEEE in the germline V gene. With 4 bases removed from V and 0 bases from J, the gap between germline ends came to 14 bases. The source of the sample is a study of T cell repertoires in ileal Crohn's disease. Time point here: neoterminal ileum biopsy at postoperative endoscopy, about 6 months after surgery. Sequencing was performed on ileal tissue. This sequence originates from an adult with Crohn's disease. The rearrangement uses TRBV5-6 and TRBJ2-7; a weak D match, TRBD2 (5 bases). The DNA for the CDR3 is TGTGCCAGCAGCGCCGAGGGCGTGGGCTCCTACGAGCAGTACTTC. This translates into CASSAEGVGSYEQYF.